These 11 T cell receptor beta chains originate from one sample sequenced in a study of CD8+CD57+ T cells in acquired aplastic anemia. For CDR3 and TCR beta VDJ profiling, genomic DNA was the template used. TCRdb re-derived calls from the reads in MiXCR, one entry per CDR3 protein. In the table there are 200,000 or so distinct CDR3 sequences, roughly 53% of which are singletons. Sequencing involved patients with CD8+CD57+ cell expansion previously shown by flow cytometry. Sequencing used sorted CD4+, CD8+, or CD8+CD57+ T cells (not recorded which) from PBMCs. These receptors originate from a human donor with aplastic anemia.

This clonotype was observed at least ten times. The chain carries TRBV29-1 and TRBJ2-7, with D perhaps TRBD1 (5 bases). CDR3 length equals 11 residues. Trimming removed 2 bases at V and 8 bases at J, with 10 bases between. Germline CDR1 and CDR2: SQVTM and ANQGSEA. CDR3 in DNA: TGCAGCGTTGAACAGGGTTTACAGCAGTACTTC. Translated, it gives CSVEQGLQQYF.

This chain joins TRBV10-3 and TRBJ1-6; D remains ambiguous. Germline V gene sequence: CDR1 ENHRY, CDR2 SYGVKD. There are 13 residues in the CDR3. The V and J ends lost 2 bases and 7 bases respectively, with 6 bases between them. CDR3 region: CAISESRNSPLHF. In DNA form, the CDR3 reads TGTGCCATCAGTGAGAGTAGGAATTCACCCCTCCACTTT.

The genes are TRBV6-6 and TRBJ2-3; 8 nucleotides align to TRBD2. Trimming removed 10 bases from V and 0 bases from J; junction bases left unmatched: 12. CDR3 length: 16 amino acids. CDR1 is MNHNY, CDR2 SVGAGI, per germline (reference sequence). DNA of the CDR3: TGTGCCATCTTACGCAGAACTAGCGGTAGCACAGATACGCAGTATTTT. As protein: CAILRRTSGSTDTQYF.

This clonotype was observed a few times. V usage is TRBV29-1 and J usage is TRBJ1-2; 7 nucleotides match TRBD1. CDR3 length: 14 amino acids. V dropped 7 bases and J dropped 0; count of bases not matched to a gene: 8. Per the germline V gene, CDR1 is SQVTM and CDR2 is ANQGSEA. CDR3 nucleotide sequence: TGCAGCGCCCAGACAGGGCAAGCTAACTATGGCTACACCTTC. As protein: CSAQTGQANYGYTF.

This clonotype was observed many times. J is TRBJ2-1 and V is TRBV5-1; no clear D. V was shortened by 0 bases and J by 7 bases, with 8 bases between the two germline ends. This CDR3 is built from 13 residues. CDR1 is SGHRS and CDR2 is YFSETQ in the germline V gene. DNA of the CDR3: TGCGCCAGCAGCTTGGTTATTGGGAATGAGCAGTTCTTC. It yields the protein CASSLVIGNEQFF. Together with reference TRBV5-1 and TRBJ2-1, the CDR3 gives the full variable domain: KAGVTQTPRYLIKTRGQQVTLSCSPISGHRSVSWYQQTPGQGLQFLFEYFSETQRNKGNFPGRFSGRQFSNSRSEMNVSTLELGDSALYLCASSLVIGNEQFFGPGTRLTVL.

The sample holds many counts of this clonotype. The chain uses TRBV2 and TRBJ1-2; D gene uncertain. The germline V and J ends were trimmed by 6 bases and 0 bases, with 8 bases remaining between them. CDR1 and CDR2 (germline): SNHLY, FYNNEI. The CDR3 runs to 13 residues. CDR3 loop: CASRVYTNYGYTF. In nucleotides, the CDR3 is TGTGCCAGCAGAGTCTATACTAACTATGGCTACACCTTC. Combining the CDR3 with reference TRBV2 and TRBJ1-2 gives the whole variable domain EPEVTQTPSHQVTQMGQEVILRCVPISNHLYFYWYRQILGQKVEFLVSFYNNEISEKSEIFDDQFSVERPDGSNFTLKIRSTKLEDSAMYFCASRVYTNYGYTFGSGTRLTVV.

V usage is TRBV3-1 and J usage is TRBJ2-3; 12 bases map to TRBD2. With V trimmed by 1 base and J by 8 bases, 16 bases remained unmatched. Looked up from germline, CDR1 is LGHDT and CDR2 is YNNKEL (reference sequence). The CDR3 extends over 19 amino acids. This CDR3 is CASSQGLAGGLRVGGTQYF. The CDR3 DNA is TGTGCCAGCAGCCAAGGGCTAGCGGGGGGGCTTCGGGTGGGTGGTACGCAGTATTTT.

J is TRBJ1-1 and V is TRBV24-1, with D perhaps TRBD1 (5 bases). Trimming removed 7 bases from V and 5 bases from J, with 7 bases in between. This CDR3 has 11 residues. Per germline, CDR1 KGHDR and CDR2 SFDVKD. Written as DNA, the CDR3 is TGTGCCACCAGGAAGGGGACTGAAGCTTTCTTT. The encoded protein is CATRKGTEAFF.

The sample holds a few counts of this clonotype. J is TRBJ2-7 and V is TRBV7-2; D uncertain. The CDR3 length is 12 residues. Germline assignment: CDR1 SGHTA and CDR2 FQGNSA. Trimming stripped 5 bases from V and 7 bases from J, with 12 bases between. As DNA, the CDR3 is TGTGCCAGCAGCGACGAGGTCAGGGAGCAGTACTTC. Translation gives CASSDEVREQYF.

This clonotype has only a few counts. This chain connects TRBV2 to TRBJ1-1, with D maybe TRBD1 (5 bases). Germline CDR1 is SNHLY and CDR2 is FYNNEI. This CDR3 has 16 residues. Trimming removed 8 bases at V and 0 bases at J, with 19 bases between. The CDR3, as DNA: TGTGCCAGCGGAGGGACTCCCGTCGTCTTGAACACTGAAGCTTTCTTT. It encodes CASGGTPVVLNTEAFF.

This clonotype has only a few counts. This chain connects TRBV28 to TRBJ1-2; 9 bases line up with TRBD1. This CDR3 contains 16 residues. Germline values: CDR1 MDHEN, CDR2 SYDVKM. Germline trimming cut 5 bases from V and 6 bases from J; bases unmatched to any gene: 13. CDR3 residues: CASSPNLGQGRDGYTF. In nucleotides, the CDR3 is TGTGCCAGCAGTCCCAACCTAGGACAGGGGCGGGATGGCTACACCTTC.